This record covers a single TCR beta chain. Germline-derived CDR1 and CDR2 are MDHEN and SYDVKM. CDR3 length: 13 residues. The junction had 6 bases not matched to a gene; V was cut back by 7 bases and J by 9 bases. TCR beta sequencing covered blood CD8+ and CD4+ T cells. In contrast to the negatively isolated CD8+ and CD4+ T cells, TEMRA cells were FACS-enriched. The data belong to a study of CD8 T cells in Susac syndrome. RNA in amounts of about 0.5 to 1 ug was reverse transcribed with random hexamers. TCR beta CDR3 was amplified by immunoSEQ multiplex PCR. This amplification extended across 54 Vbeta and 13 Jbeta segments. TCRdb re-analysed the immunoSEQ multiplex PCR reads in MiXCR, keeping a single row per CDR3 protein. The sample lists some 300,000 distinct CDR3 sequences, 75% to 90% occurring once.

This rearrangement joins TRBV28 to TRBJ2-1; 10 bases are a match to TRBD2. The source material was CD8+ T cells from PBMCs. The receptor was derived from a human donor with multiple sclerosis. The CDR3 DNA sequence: TGTGCCAGCATAGCTAGCGGGAGTGTTGAGCAGTTCTTC. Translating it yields CASIASGSVEQFF. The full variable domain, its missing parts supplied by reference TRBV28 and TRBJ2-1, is DVKVTQSSRYLVKRTGEKVFLECVQDMDHENMFWYRQDPGLGLRLIYFSYDVKMKEKGDIPEGYSVSREKKERFSLILESASTNQTSMYLCASIASGSVEQFFGPGTRLTVL.